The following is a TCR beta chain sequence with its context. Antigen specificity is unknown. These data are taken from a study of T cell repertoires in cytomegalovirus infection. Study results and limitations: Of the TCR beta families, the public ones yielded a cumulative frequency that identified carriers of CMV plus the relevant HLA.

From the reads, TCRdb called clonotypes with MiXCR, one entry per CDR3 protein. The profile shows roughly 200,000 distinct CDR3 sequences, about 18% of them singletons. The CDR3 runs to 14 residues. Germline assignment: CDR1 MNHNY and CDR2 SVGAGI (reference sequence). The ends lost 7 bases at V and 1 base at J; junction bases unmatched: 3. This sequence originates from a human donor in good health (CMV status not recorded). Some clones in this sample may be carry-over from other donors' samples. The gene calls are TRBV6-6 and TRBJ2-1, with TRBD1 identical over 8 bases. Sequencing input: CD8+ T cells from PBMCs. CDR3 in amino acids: CASIRDRSYNEQFF. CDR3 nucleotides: TGTGCCAGCATACGGGACAGGTCCTACAATGAGCAGTTCTTC.